This is a list of T cell receptor beta chains from one sample in a study of cytomegalovirus exposure and HLA in healthy donors. Assay: immunoSEQ multiplex PCR; the TCRdb copy retains only in-frame clones and omits some. The sample has roughly 180,000 clones; about 9% are singletons. The sequencing sample was made of PBMCs. The receptors derive from a woman in her twenties or thirties in good health and CMV-seropositive. CDR3s include the opening cysteine and the closing phenylalanine or tryptophan. A D gene is named only where the DNA matches it firmly. Not all rows give a size; the values are once, few, many and, for expanded clones, a class.

D gene,J gene,V gene,clone size,CDR3 DNA,CDR3 protein
TRBD2,TRBJ2-2,TRBV4-1,few,TGCGCCAGCAGCCAAGTACTAGCGGGGGTTCCGAGGGAGCTGTTTTTT,CASSQVLAGVPRELFF
-,TRBJ1-2,TRBV11-2,few,TGTGCCAGCAGCTCCTTTGGACCAGGGTGGGGCTACACCTTC,CASSSFGPGWGYTF
-,TRBJ2-7,TRBV7-9,-,TGTGCCAGCATCCCAGGATGGGCCGGGGAGGCCCCCTACGAGCAGTACTTC,CASIPGWAGEAPYEQYF
TRBD1,TRBJ1-1,TRBV5-1,-,TGCGCCAGCAGCTGGGTGGACAGGGAAAACACTGAAGCTTTCTTT,CASSWVDRENTEAFF
TRBD2,TRBJ2-5,TRBV9,-,TGTGCCAGAAAGCGGGAGGAGGTTCCTCGGGAGACCCAGTACTTC,CARKREEVPRETQYF
-,TRBJ2-7,TRBV5-1,-,TGCGCCAGCAGCTGGGGGGACAGTACGGGCTCCTACGAGCAGTACTTC,CASSWGDSTGSYEQYF
-,TRBJ2-2,TRBV11-2,-,TGTGCCAGCAGCTTAGTTAGCACCGGGGAGCTGTTTTTT,CASSLVSTGELFF
-,TRBJ2-1,TRBV6-5,few,TGTGCCAGCAGTAACCCGGGACTCGCTAGAGAGCAGTTCTTC,CASSNPGLAREQFF
TRBD1,TRBJ1-2,TRBV10-3,few,TGTGCCATCAGTGCTGGACAGGAATATGGCTACACCTTC,CAISAGQEYGYTF
TRBD2,TRBJ2-1,TRBV5-1,few,TGCGCCAGCAATACCGGGACTAGCGGGACCGATGAGCAGTTCTTC,CASNTGTSGTDEQFF
TRBD2,TRBJ2-1,TRBV6-5,few,TGTGCCAGCAGTACTAGCGGGGCCTCGGAGTTCTTC,CASSTSGASEFF
-,TRBJ2-2,TRBV6-6,few,TGTGCCAGCACACATAGCAGGGGACGCACCGGGGAGCTGTTTTTT,CASTHSRGRTGELFF
TRBD1,TRBJ2-7,TRBV25-1,few,TGTGCCAGCAGTGCACAGGGGTCGAGCTCCTACGAGCAGTACTTC,CASSAQGSSSYEQYF
-,TRBJ1-2,TRBV30,few,TGTGCCTGGGCTCACGACACCAGGGCCGTACATAGCTACACCTTC,CAWAHDTRAVHSYTF
TRBD1,TRBJ2-7,TRBV6-1,-,TGTGCCACTAGGGACAGGGGGAACTACGAGCAGTACTTC,CATRDRGNYEQYF
-,TRBJ2-3,TRBV13,-,TGTGCCAGCAGTCCTGGACCCACGGGGAGCACAGATACGCAGTATTTT,CASSPGPTGSTDTQYF
TRBD2,TRBJ2-1,TRBV6-5,few,TGTGCCAGCAGTTACAGGAGGACTAGCCCGAGAGGTGAGCAGTTCTTC,CASSYRRTSPRGEQFF
-,TRBJ1-5,TRBV7-6,-,TGTGCCAGCAGCTTAAACATTAATCAGCCCCAGCATTTT,CASSLNINQPQHF
-,TRBJ1-4,TRBV19,-,TGTGCCAGCCTAGGGGGGGCCCGAAGAGAAAAACTGTTTTTT,CASLGGARREKLFF
-,TRBJ1-4,TRBV5-1,-,TGCGCCAGCAACGGGGGGACTAATGAAAAACTGTTTTTT,CASNGGTNEKLFF
TRBD2,TRBJ2-1,TRBV13,few,TGTGCCAGCAGCAAAACTAGCGAGAATAACAATGAGCAGTTCTTC,CASSKTSENNNEQFF
-,TRBJ2-7,TRBV5-1,few,TGCGCCAGCAGCTTGGGCATTGCAGGGGCAGCCTACGAGCAGTACTTC,CASSLGIAGAAYEQYF
-,TRBJ2-1,TRBV28,once,TGTGCCAGCAGTTCCCCTCGAGGCGGGACCCGTGATGAGCAGTTCTTC,CASSSPRGGTRDEQFF
TRBD1,TRBJ2-5,TRBV18,-,TGTGCCAGCTCTGGACCGACAGGGGAAGAGACCCAGTACTTC,CASSGPTGEETQYF
-,TRBJ2-3,TRBV5-1,-,TGCGCCAGCAGCTCGCGCCTCGAAGATACGCAGTATTTT,CASSSRLEDTQYF
TRBD1,TRBJ1-5,TRBV6-5,-,TGTGCCAGCAGTATGGACAGGGTAGGCAATCAGCCCCAGCATTTT,CASSMDRVGNQPQHF
-,TRBJ2-7,TRBV5-1,-,TGCGCCAGCAGCTTGGGGGGCGACCCGCCCAATGAGCAGTACTTC,CASSLGGDPPNEQYF
-,TRBJ2-6,TRBV6-6,-,TGTGCCAGCAGGCTAGACTCTGGGGCCAACGTCCTGACTTTC,CASRLDSGANVLTF
-,TRBJ2-7,TRBV5-1,-,TGCGCCAGCAGCCCCTCGACACAGGGATCCGAGCAGTACTTC,CASSPSTQGSEQYF
-,TRBJ2-3,TRBV5-1,few,TGCGCCAGCAGCTTTGGTGACCGTGATGAGGCAGATACGCAGTATTTT,CASSFGDRDEADTQYF
TRBD1,TRBJ2-1,TRBV4-1,few,TGCGCCAGCAGCCAGGTGGGGACAGGGCTCTCCTACAATGAGCAGTTCTTC,CASSQVGTGLSYNEQFF
-,TRBJ1-2,TRBV9,-,TGTGCCAGCAGCGTAGCACAGACCTATGGCTACACCTTC,CASSVAQTYGYTF
TRBD2,TRBJ2-5,TRBV13,-,TGTGCCAGCACTAACGCGGGAGAACAAGAGACCCAGTACTTC,CASTNAGEQETQYF
-,TRBJ1-3,TRBV7-9,few,TGTGCCAGCAGACAGACAGGCCTCTCTGGAAACACCATATATTTT,CASRQTGLSGNTIYF
TRBD2,TRBJ2-7,TRBV30,-,TGTGCCTGGAGACTAGCGGGAGGGTACGAGCAGTACTTC,CAWRLAGGYEQYF
TRBD1,TRBJ2-5,TRBV7-9,-,TGTGCCAGCAGCTCAGGACAGGGAGGTTTTTCGGAGACCCAGTACTTC,CASSSGQGGFSETQYF
TRBD2,TRBJ2-3,TRBV29-1,-,TGCAGCGTGTCCGGGACTAGCGGGAGGACAGATACGCAGTATTTT,CSVSGTSGRTDTQYF
TRBD1,TRBJ2-7,TRBV9,-,TGTGCCAGCAGACCTACCGGGACAGGGTCCCCCTACGAGCAGTACTTC,CASRPTGTGSPYEQYF
-,TRBJ1-1,TRBV29-1,-,TGCAGCGTTGAACGGGGGTTGGGAACTGAAGCTTTCTTT,CSVERGLGTEAFF
-,TRBJ2-7,TRBV6-1,-,TGTGCCATCGTCCTGGACAGACCAGGGTACGAGCAGTACTTC,CAIVLDRPGYEQYF
TRBD2,TRBJ2-1,TRBV5-1,-,TGCGCCAGCAGCTTGAATGTCCCGGGACTAGCGGGGGACAATGAGCAGTTCTTC,CASSLNVPGLAGDNEQFF
-,TRBJ2-5,TRBV29-1,few,TGCAGCGTCATGAAAGGGGGTGAGACCCAGTACTTC,CSVMKGGETQYF
TRBD1,TRBJ2-7,TRBV10-2,-,TGCGCCAGCAGTGAGATGGACAGGGGCTACGAGCAGTACTTC,CASSEMDRGYEQYF
-,TRBJ2-5,TRBV7-9,many,TGTGCCAGCAGCTTTAGCGTGGGAGGAGAGACCCAGTACTTC,CASSFSVGGETQYF
TRBD1,TRBJ2-5,TRBV2,-,TGTGCCAGCAGAATACCCGGGGACAGAAAAGAGACCCAGTACTTC,CASRIPGDRKETQYF
-,TRBJ2-7,TRBV7-2,-,TGTGCCAGCAGCCGCATGGGGCAGAAAGGAGACGAGCAGTACTTC,CASSRMGQKGDEQYF
-,TRBJ2-5,TRBV7-9,-,TGTGCCAGCAGCTACAGGGCCTTGGAGACCCAGTACTTC,CASSYRALETQYF
-,TRBJ2-4,TRBV6-1,-,TGTGCCAGCAGCCTGGGGCTAGCCAAAAACATTCAGTACTTC,CASSLGLAKNIQYF
-,TRBJ1-5,TRBV2,-,TGTGCCAGCAGAGGGGGGGGACGGGTCGGGCCCCAGCATTTT,CASRGGGRVGPQHF
TRBD2,TRBJ2-1,TRBV10-3,few,TGTGCCATCAGGCAGACTAGCGGCCACAATGAGCAGTTCTTC,CAIRQTSGHNEQFF
-,TRBJ1-4,TRBV5-1,few,TGCGCCAGCAGCGGAATCGGGGAATCCAATGAAAAACTGTTTTTT,CASSGIGESNEKLFF
-,TRBJ1-2,TRBV15,-,TGTGCCACCAGCAGAGAAAGGGGACTCTATGGCTACACCTTC,CATSRERGLYGYTF
TRBD2,TRBJ2-1,TRBV19,few,TGTGCCAGTAGTATAGTTTTCAAGCGGGACTCCTACGAGCAGTTCTTC,CASSIVFKRDSYEQFF
TRBD2,TRBJ2-7,TRBV9,-,TGTGCCAGCAGCGTGGGGACTAGCGGGCTCTACGAGCAGTACTTC,CASSVGTSGLYEQYF
-,TRBJ1-3,TRBV7-9,-,TGTGCCAGCAGCCCACAGGGAAGGGGAGGAAACACCATATATTTT,CASSPQGRGGNTIYF
-,TRBJ1-3,TRBV6-5,-,TGTGCCAGCGGTCGTGCGCGAGGAAACACCATATATTTT,CASGRARGNTIYF
-,TRBJ2-1,TRBV5-1,few,TGCGCCAGCACCACCGGGGGCAATGAGCAGTTCTTC,CASTTGGNEQFF
-,TRBJ1-1,TRBV12-5,few,TGTGCTAGTGCCTTGAGTCCGGGCACTGAAGCTTTCTTT,CASALSPGTEAFF
TRBD2,TRBJ2-1,TRBV10-1,-,TGCGCCAGCAGTGAGTCGGTACTAGCGGGAGTAGTCAATGAGCAGTTCTTC,CASSESVLAGVVNEQFF
-,TRBJ1-4,TRBV5-1,-,TGCGCCAGCAGCTGGGGGGTCAATGAAAAACTGTTTTTT,CASSWGVNEKLFF